The rows below give T cell receptor beta chains drawn from one sample of a study of ipilimumab plus nivolumab after autologous stem cell transplantation. The table came from immunoSEQ multiplex PCR; TCRdb's copy has only in-frame clones and leaves some out. The sample carries 8,500 to 10,000 clones, roughly three quarters recorded once. Sequencing used PBMCs, obtained in a trial of ipilimumab plus nivolumab as post-transplant consolidation. The source is a female donor with multiple myeloma. The CDR3 runs from the conserved cysteine through the conserved F or W. A D gene is named only where the DNA matches it firmly. Clone size, where shown, is once, few, many, or a class for clones that have expanded.

abundance: -
d_gene: -
j_gene: TRBJ2-3
v_gene: TRBV27
CDR3aa: CAGDTQYF
CDR3nt: TGTGCCGGAGATACGCAGTATTTT

abundance: -
d_gene: -
j_gene: TRBJ2-3
v_gene: TRBV9
CDR3aa: CASTDEAGTHLRDTQYF
CDR3nt: TGTGCCAGCACCGATGAAGCCGGGACGCACCTTAGGGATACGCAGTATTTT

abundance: -
d_gene: -
j_gene: TRBJ2-5
v_gene: TRBV14
CDR3aa: CASSQGTFRGIWETQYF
CDR3nt: TGTGCCAGCAGCCAAGGGACATTCAGGGGTATCTGGGAGACCCAGTACTTC

abundance: -
d_gene: -
j_gene: TRBJ2-7
v_gene: TRBV5-1
CDR3aa: CASRPPQGGYEQYF
CDR3nt: TGCGCCAGCCGGCCCCCACAGGGTGGCTACGAGCAGTACTTC

abundance: few
d_gene: -
j_gene: TRBJ2-6
v_gene: TRBV28
CDR3aa: CASSTPGRSGANVLTF
CDR3nt: TGTGCCAGCAGTACGCCTGGGAGGTCTGGGGCCAACGTCCTGACTTTC

abundance: -
d_gene: TRBD1
j_gene: TRBJ2-7
v_gene: TRBV6-5
CDR3aa: CASSSPGQGVYEQYF
CDR3nt: TGTGCCAGCAGTTCCCCGGGACAGGGAGTGTACGAGCAGTACTTC

abundance: -
d_gene: -
j_gene: TRBJ2-7
v_gene: TRBV25-1
CDR3aa: CASSDYKVASWAAEQYF
CDR3nt: TGTGCCAGCAGTGATTATAAGGTGGCATCTTGGGCTGCCGAGCAGTACTTC

abundance: -
d_gene: -
j_gene: TRBJ2-1
v_gene: TRBV5-1
CDR3aa: CASSPEGSGGNEQFF
CDR3nt: TGCGCCAGCAGCCCCGAGGGGTCTGGCGGCAATGAGCAGTTCTTC

abundance: -
d_gene: -
j_gene: TRBJ2-1
v_gene: TRBV5-1
CDR3aa: CASREGGPSSYNEQFF
CDR3nt: TGCGCCAGCAGAGAGGGAGGCCCAAGCTCCTACAATGAGCAGTTCTTC

abundance: -
d_gene: TRBD1
j_gene: TRBJ1-5
v_gene: TRBV28
CDR3aa: CASSPPGQGIQPQHF
CDR3nt: TGTGCCAGCAGCCCCCCGGGACAGGGAATTCAGCCCCAGCATTTT

abundance: few
d_gene: TRBD2
j_gene: TRBJ2-7
v_gene: TRBV11-2
CDR3aa: CASSLELAGEGYEQYF
CDR3nt: TGTGCCAGCAGCTTAGAACTAGCGGGAGAAGGTTACGAGCAGTACTTC

abundance: medium-sized
d_gene: -
j_gene: TRBJ2-2
v_gene: TRBV7-9
CDR3aa: CASSPQVGDTGELFF
CDR3nt: TGTGCCAGCAGCCCACAGGTTGGGGACACCGGGGAGCTGTTTTTT

abundance: -
d_gene: TRBD2
j_gene: TRBJ2-7
v_gene: TRBV10-1
CDR3aa: CASSGGTNYEQYF
CDR3nt: TGCGCCAGCAGTGGAGGGACTAACTACGAGCAGTACTTC

abundance: -
d_gene: TRBD1
j_gene: TRBJ2-1
v_gene: TRBV5-1
CDR3aa: CASSSTGWGPYNEQFF
CDR3nt: TGCGCCAGCAGCTCGACAGGGTGGGGCCCCTACAATGAGCAGTTCTTC

abundance: -
d_gene: -
j_gene: TRBJ2-1
v_gene: TRBV9
CDR3aa: CASSQGGDEQFF
CDR3nt: TGTGCCAGCAGCCAGGGCGGCGATGAGCAGTTCTTC

abundance: -
d_gene: TRBD1
j_gene: TRBJ1-1
v_gene: TRBV6-5
CDR3aa: CASSYAGQGRTEAFF
CDR3nt: TGTGCCAGCAGTTACGCCGGACAGGGGAGGACTGAAGCTTTCTTT

abundance: -
d_gene: -
j_gene: TRBJ1-3
v_gene: TRBV9
CDR3aa: CASSVYSGGGFGNTIYF
CDR3nt: TGTGCCAGCAGCGTATATAGCGGGGGGGGTTTTGGAAACACCATATATTTT

abundance: -
d_gene: -
j_gene: TRBJ1-5
v_gene: TRBV7-6
CDR3aa: CASSLGGGYNQPQHF
CDR3nt: TGTGCCAGCAGCTTAGGAGGCGGCTACAATCAGCCCCAGCATTTT

abundance: -
d_gene: -
j_gene: TRBJ2-2
v_gene: TRBV19
CDR3aa: CASRDRKGTGELFF
CDR3nt: TGTGCCAGTAGAGACCGCAAGGGAACCGGGGAGCTGTTTTTT

abundance: -
d_gene: -
j_gene: TRBJ1-2
v_gene: TRBV7-8
CDR3aa: CASSQDSRIGYTF
CDR3nt: TGTGCCAGCAGCCAGGACAGCAGAATTGGCTACACCTTC

abundance: medium-sized
d_gene: -
j_gene: TRBJ2-3
v_gene: TRBV10-3
CDR3aa: CAIRRAGETDTQYF
CDR3nt: TGTGCCATCAGACGGGCAGGGGAGACAGATACGCAGTATTTT

abundance: -
d_gene: TRBD2
j_gene: TRBJ2-5
v_gene: TRBV5-1
CDR3aa: CASSSGLAVETQYF
CDR3nt: TGCGCCAGCAGCTCTGGACTAGCGGTTGAGACCCAGTACTTC

abundance: large
d_gene: TRBD1
j_gene: TRBJ2-7
v_gene: TRBV6-5
CDR3aa: CASSYAGTDYEQYF
CDR3nt: TGTGCCAGCAGTTACGCCGGGACAGACTACGAGCAGTACTTC

abundance: -
d_gene: -
j_gene: TRBJ2-7
v_gene: TRBV2
CDR3aa: CASRAISGETYEQYF
CDR3nt: TGTGCCAGCAGAGCCATCTCGGGGGAGACCTACGAGCAGTACTTC

abundance: -
d_gene: -
j_gene: TRBJ2-1
v_gene: TRBV10-1
CDR3aa: CASSESGGLNNEQFF
CDR3nt: TGCGCCAGCAGTGAGTCGGGAGGCCTAAACAATGAGCAGTTCTTC

abundance: -
d_gene: TRBD1
j_gene: TRBJ2-3
v_gene: TRBV6-5
CDR3aa: CASSYGGTGGQDTQYF
CDR3nt: TGTGCCAGCAGTTACGGGGGGACAGGGGGACAAGATACGCAGTATTTT

abundance: -
d_gene: TRBD1
j_gene: TRBJ2-7
v_gene: TRBV18
CDR3aa: CASSPNKRQGAYEQYF
CDR3nt: TGTGCCAGCTCACCAAATAAGAGACAGGGGGCTTACGAGCAGTACTTC

abundance: -
d_gene: -
j_gene: TRBJ2-5
v_gene: TRBV27
CDR3aa: CASSLYTGAETQYF
CDR3nt: TGTGCCAGCAGTTTATATACGGGAGCAGAGACCCAGTACTTC

abundance: -
d_gene: -
j_gene: TRBJ1-2
v_gene: TRBV6-4
CDR3aa: CASRATVSGGYTF
CDR3nt: TGTGCCAGCAGAGCCACAGTTTCCGGTGGCTACACCTTC

abundance: -
d_gene: TRBD2
j_gene: TRBJ2-1
v_gene: TRBV7-2
CDR3aa: CASSRFQGLVGRSYNEQFF
CDR3nt: TGTGCCAGCAGCCGGTTCCAGGGACTAGTTGGGAGGTCCTACAATGAGCAGTTCTTC

abundance: -
d_gene: -
j_gene: TRBJ2-3
v_gene: TRBV23-1
CDR3aa: CASSHSGTLDTQYF
CDR3nt: TGCGCCAGCAGTCACTCCGGGACATTGGATACGCAGTATTTT

abundance: -
d_gene: -
j_gene: TRBJ2-4
v_gene: TRBV6-5
CDR3aa: CAGSAPQGSQNIQYF
CDR3nt: TGTGCCGGCAGCGCCCCGCAGGGAAGCCAAAACATTCAGTACTTC

abundance: -
d_gene: -
j_gene: TRBJ2-1
v_gene: TRBV7-6
CDR3aa: CASSLVGATPYNEQFF
CDR3nt: TGTGCCAGCAGCTTAGTCGGGGCAACTCCCTACAATGAGCAGTTCTTC

abundance: few
d_gene: TRBD1
j_gene: TRBJ1-6
v_gene: TRBV28
CDR3aa: CASSLWTGDSPLHF
CDR3nt: TGTGCCAGCAGTTTGTGGACAGGGGATTCACCCCTCCACTTT

abundance: -
d_gene: -
j_gene: TRBJ1-2
v_gene: TRBV6-6
CDR3aa: CASSYEQRYGYTF
CDR3nt: TGTGCCAGCAGTTACGAACAGAGATATGGCTACACCTTC

abundance: -
d_gene: -
j_gene: TRBJ1-2
v_gene: TRBV28
CDR3aa: CAGRRANYGYTF
CDR3nt: TGTGCTGGCAGAAGAGCTAACTATGGCTACACCTTC

abundance: -
d_gene: TRBD1
j_gene: TRBJ1-2
v_gene: TRBV5-1
CDR3aa: CASSNAGQGEEGYTF
CDR3nt: TGCGCCAGCAGCAATGCGGGACAGGGGGAAGAGGGCTACACCTTC

abundance: -
d_gene: -
j_gene: TRBJ1-1
v_gene: TRBV6-6
CDR3aa: CASSYGGSANTEAFF
CDR3nt: TGTGCCAGCAGTTACGGGGGGTCCGCGAACACTGAAGCTTTCTTT

abundance: few
d_gene: -
j_gene: TRBJ1-2
v_gene: TRBV5-1
CDR3aa: CASSLGTGLLNGYTF
CDR3nt: TGCGCCAGCAGCTTGGGAACAGGGCTGTTGAACGGCTACACCTTC

abundance: few
d_gene: -
j_gene: TRBJ2-7
v_gene: TRBV5-1
CDR3aa: CASSPAPTSNYEQYF
CDR3nt: TGCGCCAGCAGCCCCGCCCCGACTTCAAACTACGAGCAGTACTTC

abundance: -
d_gene: -
j_gene: TRBJ2-5
v_gene: TRBV28
CDR3aa: CASSSPGTREMETQYF
CDR3nt: TGTGCCAGCAGTTCACCCGGGACTCGAGAAATGGAGACCCAGTACTTC

abundance: -
d_gene: -
j_gene: TRBJ1-1
v_gene: TRBV28
CDR3aa: CASSPIFRRGPGAFF
CDR3nt: TGTGCCAGCAGCCCCATATTTAGGCGGGGCCCTGGAGCTTTCTTT

abundance: -
d_gene: -
j_gene: TRBJ2-1
v_gene: TRBV28
CDR3aa: CATQSYNEQFF
CDR3nt: TGTGCCACCCAGTCCTACAATGAGCAGTTCTTC

abundance: -
d_gene: -
j_gene: TRBJ1-1
v_gene: TRBV7-2
CDR3aa: CASSLVYRNTEAFF
CDR3nt: TGTGCCAGCAGCTTAGTTTATCGGAACACTGAAGCTTTCTTT

abundance: -
d_gene: -
j_gene: TRBJ2-6
v_gene: TRBV5-4
CDR3aa: CASSQDSEDGGANVLTF
CDR3nt: TGCGCCAGCAGCCAAGATTCGGAGGACGGAGGGGCCAACGTCCTGACTTTC

abundance: -
d_gene: -
j_gene: TRBJ2-7
v_gene: TRBV28
CDR3aa: CASTLTPQVGEQYF
CDR3nt: TGTGCCAGCACCCTTACCCCACAGGTTGGGGAGCAGTACTTC

abundance: -
d_gene: -
j_gene: TRBJ1-2
v_gene: TRBV5-4
CDR3aa: CASSPDLRVGGYTF
CDR3nt: TGTGCCAGCAGCCCAGACCTGAGGGTCGGCGGCTACACCTTC

abundance: few
d_gene: -
j_gene: TRBJ2-7
v_gene: TRBV7-2
CDR3aa: CASSLRRDNSYEQYF
CDR3nt: TGTGCCAGCAGCTTAAGGAGGGATAACTCCTACGAGCAGTACTTC

abundance: -
d_gene: -
j_gene: TRBJ2-1
v_gene: TRBV10-2
CDR3aa: CASSEPGLYNEQFF
CDR3nt: TGCGCCAGCAGTGAGCCGGGCCTTTACAATGAGCAGTTCTTC

abundance: -
d_gene: TRBD1
j_gene: TRBJ2-7
v_gene: TRBV4-3
CDR3aa: CASSPLDRKGYEQYF
CDR3nt: TGCGCCAGCAGCCCACTGGACAGGAAGGGTTACGAGCAGTACTTC

abundance: few
d_gene: -
j_gene: TRBJ2-7
v_gene: TRBV4-1
CDR3aa: CASSQGVAGPYEQYF
CDR3nt: TGCGCCAGCAGCCAAGGGGTGGCGGGACCTTACGAGCAGTACTTC

abundance: -
d_gene: -
j_gene: TRBJ2-3
v_gene: TRBV28
CDR3aa: CASSLPSGLTDTQYF
CDR3nt: TGTGCCAGCAGTTTACCATCCGGACTGACAGATACGCAGTATTTT

abundance: few
d_gene: -
j_gene: TRBJ1-1
v_gene: TRBV10-3
CDR3aa: CAIKGGMGGDTEAFF
CDR3nt: TGTGCCATCAAAGGGGGTATGGGAGGGGACACTGAAGCTTTCTTT

abundance: -
d_gene: TRBD1
j_gene: TRBJ1-2
v_gene: TRBV6-5
CDR3aa: CASSYADRGGYTF
CDR3nt: TGTGCCAGCAGTTACGCGGACAGGGGCGGCTACACCTTC